The next 26 T cell receptor beta chains were all read from a single sample in a study of cytomegalovirus exposure and HLA in healthy donors. PCR primers comprised 60 Vbeta and 13 Jbeta primers. Produced via immunoSEQ multiplex PCR; TCRdb's table is partial and in-frame only. The table shows 180,000 or so clones, with approximately 85% occurring only once. Input material: PBMCs. The source of these receptors is a man between 18 and 29 years old in good health and CMV-seropositive.

This clone was observed a few times. The chain couples TRBV5-1 to TRBJ1-6; D not certain. The CDR3 extends over 15 amino acids. V dropped 4 bases and J dropped 10 bases, with 18 bases sitting between them. CDR1 and CDR2 from the germline V gene are SGHRS and YFSETQ. As DNA, the CDR3 is TGCGCCAGCAGCCGGGGAACCCTCGAGGACTCACCCCTCCACTTT. This translates into CASSRGTLEDSPLHF.

The chain carries TRBV11-2 and TRBJ1-4, with D unresolved. The CDR3 totals 13 residues. Germline assignment: CDR1 SGHAT and CDR2 FQNNGV. Trimming pared 5 bases from V and 8 bases from J, leaving 12 bases between. In nucleotides, the CDR3 is TGTGCCAGCAGCACCGTTCGAGGGGAAAAACTGTTTTTT. This codes for CASSTVRGEKLFF.

With respect to this clone: The germline gene is not matched at one end of the junction; a read error may be the cause. V and J are TRBV7-9 and TRBJ2-1, with 9 bases identical to TRBD1. CDR1 and CDR2 (germline): SEHNR, FQNEAQ (reference sequence). The CDR3 spans 17 residues. The CDR3 region has the DNA TGTTCCAGCAGCTCCCCCGAAGACAGGGGGGACTACAATGAGCAGTTCTTC. Its protein product is CSSSSPEDRGDYNEQFF.

This clone was counted between two and nine times. At one of its ends the junction is not consistent with the germline gene, which may arise from a read error. The chain uses TRBV30 and TRBJ1-1, with 7 bases that match TRBD1. The CDR3 contains 14 residues. CDR1 is GTSNPN and CDR2 is SVGIG in the germline V gene (reference sequence). This chain's CDR3 is CSWSRVGGTTEAFF. Here the CDR3 DNA reads TGTTCCTGGAGCCGGGTAGGGGGCACCACTGAAGCTTTCTTT.

The V gene is TRBV19, the J gene TRBJ2-5; 14 nucleotides align to TRBD2. The V segment lost 3 bases and the J segment 4 bases; nucleotides outside the gene matches: 10. The CDR3 runs to 18 residues. Per germline, CDR1 LNHDA and CDR2 SQIVND (reference sequence). The CDR3 here is CASSIRLAGGPERETQYF. CDR3 DNA sequence: TGTGCCAGTAGTATCAGACTAGCGGGGGGGCCTGAAAGAGAGACCCAGTACTTC.

For this clone: Mismatch with germline at one junction end may stem from a read error. The V gene is TRBV7-9, the J gene TRBJ2-7, with 8 bases aligning to TRBD1. This CDR3 is built from 13 residues. In germline, CDR1 is SEHNR, CDR2 FQNEAQ (reference sequence). For the CDR3, the DNA is TGTTCCAGCAGCTCGACAGGGGACTACGAGCAGTACTTC. Residues: CSSSSTGDYEQYF.

The chain links TRBV4-1 to TRBJ2-7, with 7 bases fitting TRBD1. The junction had 10 bases not matched to a gene; V was cut back by 7 bases and J by 1 base. CDR1 is MGHRA, CDR2 YSYEKL, per germline. CDR3 length equals 15 residues. CDR3 residues: CASIPGQVKSYEQYF. The CDR3 DNA follows: TGCGCCAGCATCCCCGGACAGGTGAAATCCTACGAGCAGTACTTC.

In its sample, this clone was seen a few times. The chain recombines TRBV5-1 with TRBJ2-7, with TRBD2 as a possible D gene (5 bases). The V gene lost 4 bases and the J gene lost 4 bases, with 12 bases spanning the gap. The CDR3 sequence is 13 residues long. The germline CDR1 and CDR2 sequences are SGHRS and YFSETQ. CDR3 protein: CASSPTAGYEQYF. In DNA form, the CDR3 reads TGCGCCAGCAGCCCGACGGCGGGTTACGAGCAGTACTTC. Variable domain in full (rest from reference TRBV5-1 and TRBJ2-7): KAGVTQTPRYLIKTRGQQVTLSCSPISGHRSVSWYQQTPGQGLQFLFEYFSETQRNKGNFPGRFSGRQFSNSRSEMNVSTLELGDSALYLCASSPTAGYEQYFGPGTRLTVT.

The sample holds a few counts of this clone. The rearrangement uses TRBV9 and TRBJ1-2, with 10 bases that match TRBD1. V shed 1 base and J 4 bases; nucleotides not matched to a gene: 7. CDR3 length: 16 residues. Germline loops: CDR1 SGDLS, CDR2 YYNGEE. CDR3 residues: CASSVHGDRGTYGYTF. CDR3 bases: TGTGCCAGCAGCGTACACGGGGACAGGGGCACCTATGGCTACACCTTC.

This clone was counted between two and nine times. V usage is TRBV19 and J usage is TRBJ1-2, with TRBD1 matching over 7 bases. Trimming cost V 6 bases and J 6 bases; bases outside gene matches: 4. The CDR3 is 12 amino acids. Germline loops: CDR1 LNHDA, CDR2 SQIVND (reference sequence). The CDR3 DNA sequence: TGTGCCAGTAGGAGGGGGCTCGATGGCTACACCTTC. Translation: CASRRGLDGYTF. Full variable domain (outside the CDR3, taken from reference TRBV19 and TRBJ1-2): DGGITQSPKYLFRKEGQNVTLSCEQNLNHDAMYWYRQDPGQGLRLIYYSQIVNDFQKGDIAEGYSVSREKKESFPLTVTSAQKNPTAFYLCASRRGLDGYTFGSGTRLTVV.

This chain connects TRBV29-1 to TRBJ2-4; D gene uncertain. Germline assignment: CDR1 SQVTM and CDR2 ANQGSEA. The CDR3 totals 12 residues. V lost 5 bases and J lost 6, with 11 bases in between. CDR3 nucleotides: TGCAGCGTTTCTAGTTGGAGAAACATTCAGTACTTC. Its protein is CSVSSWRNIQYF.

The rearrangement joins TRBV10-3 to TRBJ2-7; TRBD1 aligns across 10 bases. The CDR3 length is 15 residues. Germline CDR1 reads ENHRY; CDR2 reads SYGVKD. V dropped 4 bases and J dropped 3; count of bases not matched to a gene: 6. The CDR3 sequence: CAISVGQGLFYEQYF. Here the CDR3 DNA reads TGTGCCATCAGTGTGGGACAGGGGTTGTTCTACGAGCAGTACTTC.

V gene TRBV29-1 combines with J gene TRBJ2-5; 7 bases are a match to TRBD1. Germline CDR1 reads SQVTM; CDR2 reads ANQGSEA. V shed 5 bases and J 2 bases; nucleotides not matched to a gene: 14. The CDR3 is 16 residues long. In DNA form, the CDR3 reads TGCAGCGTTCTCCTGGACAGGCGAAAGAAACAAGAGACCCAGTACTTC. It codes for CSVLLDRRKKQETQYF.

The chain links TRBV7-9 to TRBJ1-4, with a weak D call TRBD1 (5 bases). CDR1 is SEHNR, CDR2 FQNEAQ, per germline (reference sequence). Trimming took off 5 bases at V and 6 bases at J, with 16 bases between the two ends. The CDR3 consists of 15 residues. In DNA form, the CDR3 reads TGTGCCAGCAGCGCGCGGTGGGGCGAGGATGAAAAACTGTTTTTT. Protein product: CASSARWGEDEKLFF. Variable domain in full (rest from reference TRBV7-9 and TRBJ1-4): DTGVSQNPRHKITKRGQNVTFRCDPISEHNRLYWYRQTLGQGPEFLTYFQNEAQLEKSRLLSDRFSAERPKGSFSTLEIQRTEQGDSAMYLCASSARWGEDEKLFFGSGTQLSVL.

V is TRBV7-9 and J is TRBJ2-5; no clear D gene. Germline loops: CDR1 SEHNR, CDR2 FQNEAQ (reference sequence). V gave up 5 bases and J gave up 1 base, with 8 bases separating them. CDR3 length: 13 residues. The CDR3 sequence: CASSRLPQETQYF. The CDR3 bases are TGTGCCAGCAGCCGGTTGCCCCAAGAGACCCAGTACTTC.

The chain employs TRBV9 and TRBJ2-6; D is perhaps TRBD1 (5 bases). The germline CDR1 and CDR2 sequences are SGDLS and YYNGEE. Trimming cost V 2 bases and J 0 bases, with 6 bases left between them. The CDR3 contains 15 residues. The DNA of the CDR3 is TGTGCCAGCAGCGTCACAGGCTCTGGGGCCAACGTCCTGACTTTC. It is translated as CASSVTGSGANVLTF.

The chain employs TRBV18 and TRBJ1-1; unclear D gene. The V gene lost 2 bases and the J gene lost 1 base, with 11 bases spanning the gap. Germline V CDR1 and CDR2: KGHSH, LQKENI. This CDR3 comprises 15 residues. The CDR3 nucleotides read TGTGCCAGCTCACCAGATGAGTACAGGAACACTGAAGCTTTCTTT. It is translated as CASSPDEYRNTEAFF.

V is TRBV19 and J is TRBJ2-7; D is perhaps TRBD1 (6 bases). Germline CDR1 and CDR2: LNHDA and SQIVND (reference sequence). The V and J ends lost 10 bases and 0 bases respectively, with 13 bases between them. This CDR3 contains 13 residues. The CDR3, as DNA: TGTGCCACTTCCCGGACAGCCTCCTACGAGCAGTACTTC. This sequence encodes CATSRTASYEQYF.

The rearrangement uses TRBV5-1 and TRBJ2-7; no firm D call. The length of the CDR3 is 14 residues. The ends were cut back, 1 base at V and 0 bases at J, with 8 bases in the middle. CDR1 SGHRS and CDR2 YFSETQ come from the germline V gene. CDR3 sequence: CASSLSTASYEQYF. CDR3 nucleotide sequence: TGCGCCAGCAGCTTGAGTACAGCCTCCTACGAGCAGTACTTC.

The V and J genes are TRBV6-6 and TRBJ1-5, with D possibly TRBD1 on 6 matching bases. There are 16 residues in the CDR3. Germline V lookup: CDR1 MNHNY, CDR2 SVGAGI (reference sequence). With 7 bases removed from V and 0 bases from J, the gap between germline ends came to 16 bases. The CDR3 sequence: CASTKSGQNSNQPQHF. CDR3 coding DNA: TGTGCCAGCACCAAGTCCGGACAGAATAGCAATCAGCCCCAGCATTTT.

This clone was detected only once. The chain employs TRBV15 and TRBJ2-5; 9 nucleotides align to TRBD1. With 5 bases clipped from V and 5 bases from J, the junction kept 6 bases outside the gene matches. From germline, CDR1 is LNHNV and CDR2 YYDKDF (reference sequence). The CDR3 is 14 residues long. The CDR3 sequence is CATSAAGTGETQYF. The DNA for the CDR3 is TGTGCCACCAGCGCCGCCGGGACAGGGGAGACCCAGTACTTC.

V usage is TRBV6-6 and J usage is TRBJ2-7, with D maybe TRBD2 (6 bases). This CDR3 has 14 residues. Trimming removed 6 bases at V and 7 bases at J, with 19 bases between. CDR1 and CDR2 (germline): MNHNY, SVGAGI (reference sequence). CDR3 sequence (DNA): TGTGCCAGCAGGAAGACGGGGGATACGGGGGAGCAGTACTTC. Translation: CASRKTGDTGEQYF.

The chain couples TRBV6-5 to TRBJ1-1; D perhaps matches TRBD1 (5 bases). This CDR3 has 14 amino acids. Trimming took 3 bases from V and 4 from J, leaving 12 bases between them. Germline-derived CDR1 and CDR2 are MNHEY and SVGAGI. The CDR3 DNA follows: TGTGCCAGCAGTTATGGCCAGGGAGGCACTGAAGCTTTCTTT. Translated, it gives CASSYGQGGTEAFF.

V gene TRBV9 combines with J gene TRBJ2-3, with 10 bases matching TRBD2. The CDR3 is 16 amino acids. V dropped 4 bases and J dropped 1; count of bases not matched to a gene: 6. Germline values: CDR1 SGDLS, CDR2 YYNGEE. CDR3 region: CASSPYGTSGTDTQYF. CDR3 sequence (DNA): TGTGCCAGCAGCCCTTACGGGACTAGCGGCACAGATACGCAGTATTTT.

The gene calls are TRBV30 and TRBJ2-5; the match to TRBD1 covers 7 bases. The CDR3 length is 15 residues. V shed 3 bases and J 2 bases; nucleotides not matched to a gene: 9. Germline V CDR1 and CDR2: GTSNPN, SVGIG (reference sequence). CDR3 in DNA: TGTGCCTGGAGCCACCAAAGGGGGCGTCAAGAGACCCAGTACTTC. This gives the protein CAWSHQRGRQETQYF.

The chain joins TRBV5-4 to TRBJ2-1, with 10 bases matching TRBD1. Germline CDR1 SGHNT, CDR2 YYREEE (reference sequence). V trimming: 4 bases; J trimming: 2 bases; junction bases outside the gene matches: 3. The CDR3 spans 15 residues. The CDR3 DNA is TGTGCCAGCAGCGCCGGGACAGGGGCCTACAATGAGCAGTTCTTC. It yields the protein CASSAGTGAYNEQFF.